This record covers a single TCR beta chain. There is no known antigen for this receptor. It has no much larger one-base neighbor in the sample; base qualities were not kept. Using the deep immunoSEQ assay, multiplex PCR amplified TCR CDR3 regions from genomic DNA. Extracted genomic DNA from each cell subset was spread evenly across all wells of several immunoSEQ 96-well plates, with each plate serving as a replicate. For sorted subsets, each replicate PCR was loaded with approximately 200 ng genomic DNA, equivalent to about 30,000 T cell genomes. The purified libraries were quantified using a Qubit 3.0 fluorometer, sized with a Bioanalyzer 2100, and then quantified again using the KAPA Library Quantification kit. A separate single-read 150-cycle Illumina NextSeq 550 flow cell was used to sequence each immunoSEQ 96-well plate. Turning to the authors' computational methods: Because the immunoSEQ output held only junctional sequences and lacked quality scores, the filtering could not match the filtering applied to full-length reads. Sequences were annotated with PyIR, a Python wrapper for IgBLAST v1.9, using IMGT germline references to assign V/J genes and CDR3. Reads were filtered out if the reads had weak V/J assignments (E-value above 1e-6), no CDR3, stop codons, out-of-frame junctions, or ambiguous translated residues. V3J clonotypes were defined as sequences sharing an identical inferred V gene, J gene, and CDR3 amino acid sequence. To compute the percentage overlap between repertoires, the number of shared unique clonotypes was divided by the size of the smaller repertoire. Richness of each repertoire was evaluated using RTK rarefaction, the Chao1 estimator, and Recon v2.1 estimates of unobserved clonotypes. Generation probabilities for all TCRbeta clonotypes obtained by the gDNA method from a handful of donors were computed using OLGA. In its TCRdb copy, this immuneACCESS table keeps in-frame sequences only and misses some clones. Where compared with another copy, unresolved V genes explain less than half of these, and the others have no known cause. The V and J calls and the clone size are those of that table, but D and trimming were determined from the DNA. The sample table holds about 1.1 million clones, of which around 77% were seen once. 0.89% of the sample is held by the ten biggest clonotypes.

These data come from a study of shared clonotypes between healthy human individuals (dated by TCRdb to 2020 to 2021). Study-level background: The cohort comprised a couple of women and a few men aged 18 to 49 years. For each donor, CD4 naive and CD4 memory were each run on three plates, CD8 naive on two plates, and CD8 memory on one plate. To estimate repertoire size and how much clonotype sharing occurs between individuals, the study deeply sequenced the blood TCR repertoires of roughly 5 healthy adults. Different laboratories and diverse techniques were used to prepare libraries and sequence TCR repertoires, to increase sequencing depth and limit assay-specific biases. Each donor's leukapheresis produced roughly between roughly 0.85 and 9.5 billion PBMCs.

The donors were healthy, HIV-negative adults who had no recently reported acute infections or vaccinations. Every donor was a Caucasian adult living in Nashville, Tennessee, USA. CD4+ T cells were enriched by magnetic negative selection, after which naive cells were positively selected on CD45RA and the negative fraction was taken as the memory subset. After blood collection by leukapheresis, PBMCs were isolated using Ficoll-Histopaque density gradient centrifugation and then cryopreserved in the vapor phase of liquid nitrogen. Analytical flow cytometry was used to check the purity and quantity of every magnetically sorted T cell population. Genomic DNA was isolated from every sorted fraction and measured by UV absorbance on a Nanodrop 2000c. General findings and caveats noted by the study authors: Pairwise subsampling indicated that sequencing depth was expected to affect the degree of clonotype sharing among donors. Compared with non-shared clonotypes, the clonotypes found in all four sorted-subset donors had higher generation probabilities. Incomplete sequencing was indicated by rarefaction of sorted-subset datasets, despite the large sequencing depth. Estimated clonotype richness was generally larger for naive than for memory subsets. Across a handful of donors, around 5% of naive CD4, approximately 3.6% of naive CD8, under 2.5% of memory CD4, and 0.4% to 0.45% of memory CD8 clonotypes were shared. Only blood was sampled, and tissue TCR repertoires likely differ from those in blood. Because the study included only a small number of donors, the genetic and exposure-history diversity represented was limited.

CDR1 and CDR2 are read off the germline V gene (reference sequence) as SEHNR and FQNEAQ. V ends up 2 bases short and J 1 base short, with an unmatched junction base count of 3. The CDR3 measures 16 amino acids from cysteine to phenylalanine. Of the read, only the CDR3 DNA is kept; its 48 bases are in frame from base 1. The chain joins TRBV7-9 to TRBJ1-5; the central 9 bases match TRBD1. The source material was memory CD4+ T cells from PBMCs. What this sample's cell subset or site label stands for: CD45RA-negative fraction. This clonotype was obtained from a man between 18 and 29 years old in good health. Some clones in this sample may be carry-over from other donors' samples. CDR3 region: CASSLTGTGSNQPQHF. In nucleotide form, the sequence is TGTGCCAGCAGCTTAACCGGGACAGGGAGCAATCAGCCCCAGCATTTT.